A selection of T cell receptor beta chains follows, all from one sample in a study of blood T cell repertoires in COVID-19. Data came from immunoSEQ multiplex PCR; TCRdb stores just in-frame clones and leaves some out. This sample has 230,000 or so clones, with about 91% found just once. The specimen was PBMCs or T cells enriched from blood (not recorded which). All receptors come from a woman between 40 and 50 years old with acute COVID-19. Each CDR3 is given with its conserved first and last residue. The D gene is left open where the match is weak. Some rows mark clone size as missing; the rest say once, few, many or name a class of expanded clone.

16 | NA | TRBJ1-3 | TRBD1 | TRBV6-5 | TGTGCCAGCAGTTACACTGGGACAGGGAGTGGAAACACCATATATTTT | CASSYTGTGSGNTIYF
15 | NA | TRBJ1-5 | TRBD1 | TRBV6-5 | TGTGCCAGCAGCGGGACAGGGGGGTTTAATCAGCCCCAGCATTTT | CASSGTGGFNQPQHF
13 | NA | TRBJ2-3 | NA | TRBV9 | TGTGCCAGCAGCGTAGGTACAGCAGATACGCAGTATTTT | CASSVGTADTQYF
14 | NA | TRBJ2-2 | TRBD2 | TRBV30 | TGTGCCTGGAGGGAGCGGGGAAGGGCCGGGGAGCTGTTTTTT | CAWRERGRAGELFF
14 | NA | TRBJ1-4 | NA | TRBV10-1 | TGCGCCAGCAGTCCCTCGGGGGGCGGTGAAAAACTGTTTTTT | CASSPSGGGEKLFF
17 | NA | TRBJ2-5 | TRBD2 | TRBV11-3 | TGTGCCAGCAGCTTAGGAGGTTGGGGGAGGGTCCAAGAGACCCAGTACTTC | CASSLGGWGRVQETQYF
12 | NA | TRBJ1-2 | NA | TRBV10-1 | TGCGCCAGCAGTGAGAGGGGACTCGGCTACACCTTC | CASSERGLGYTF
12 | NA | TRBJ2-3 | NA | TRBV24-1 | TGTGCCACCAGGGGGGCATCTTTTACGCAGTATTTT | CATRGASFTQYF
18 | NA | TRBJ2-7 | TRBD1 | TRBV27 | TGTGCCAGCAGTTTATCCACAGGCGCCCGACAGGGTATCTACGAGCAGTACTTC | CASSLSTGARQGIYEQYF
12 | NA | TRBJ1-4 | NA | TRBV5-4 | TGTGCCAGCAGCGGTGACAGTTCTAAACTGTTTTTT | CASSGDSSKLFF
14 | NA | TRBJ1-4 | NA | TRBV6-1 | TGTGCCAGCAGTGACCCAGGGTCAACCCCAAAACTGTTTTTT | CASSDPGSTPKLFF
13 | NA | TRBJ2-2 | NA | TRBV13 | TGTGCCAGCAGCGGACCGACAGATGGGGAGCTGTTTTTT | CASSGPTDGELFF
16 | NA | TRBJ2-1 | TRBD2 | TRBV6-6 | TGTGCCAGCAGCCGACTAGCGGGGGGGTCCTACAATGAGCAGTTCTTC | CASSRLAGGSYNEQFF
11 | NA | TRBJ1-1 | NA | TRBV30 | TGTGCCTGGAGTGTAAACAGTGAAGCTTTCTTT | CAWSVNSEAFF
16 | few | TRBJ2-1 | NA | TRBV19 | TGTGCCAGTAGTATAGGTGGGACTCCGAACTACAATGAGCAGTTCTTC | CASSIGGTPNYNEQFF
15 | NA | TRBJ2-5 | TRBD2 | TRBV11-3 | TGTGCCAGCAGCACGACTAGCGGAGGAGGGGAGACCCAGTACTTC | CASSTTSGGGETQYF
19 | NA | TRBJ2-1 | TRBD2 | TRBV11-3 | TGTGCCAGCAGCTTAGAGAGATCCGGTAGACTAGCGGGAACAGGTGAGCAGTTCTTC | CASSLERSGRLAGTGEQFF
15 | NA | TRBJ2-3 | NA | TRBV19 | TGTGCCACCAACGTACTAGGATCTCCCACAGATACGCAGTATTTT | CATNVLGSPTDTQYF
14 | NA | TRBJ2-3 | TRBD2 | TRBV5-1 | TGCGCCAGCAGTTACGGGGGAGGGCCAGATACGCAGTATTTT | CASSYGGGPDTQYF
15 | NA | TRBJ1-1 | NA | TRBV5-1 | TGCGCCAGCAGCTTGGGTCACGGGGTTCCCACTGAAGCTTTCTTT | CASSLGHGVPTEAFF
20 | NA | TRBJ2-3 | TRBD1 | TRBV12-5 | TGTGCTAGTGGTTTCCAAGCCCCGGGACAGGGAGCCTCTAGCACAGATACGCAGTATTTT | CASGFQAPGQGASSTDTQYF
15 | few | TRBJ2-2 | TRBD2 | TRBV10-2 | TGCGCCAGCAGTGTTGCGGGAGGAAACACCGGGGAGCTGTTTTTT | CASSVAGGNTGELFF
17 | once | TRBJ2-1 | TRBD2 | TRBV7-2 | TGTGCCAGCAGCTTACCATCTCCCGGGACTAGCTACAATGAGCAGTTCTTC | CASSLPSPGTSYNEQFF
16 | NA | TRBJ2-2 | TRBD2 | TRBV10-3 | TGTGCCATCAGCTTCAAGCGGGGGGGCCCCACCGGGGAGCTGTTTTTT | CAISFKRGGPTGELFF
17 | NA | TRBJ2-5 | TRBD2 | TRBV13 | TGTGCCAGCAGCTTGGGGACTAGCGGGAGGGCCAGGGAGACCCAGTACTTC | CASSLGTSGRARETQYF
15 | NA | TRBJ2-7 | TRBD2 | TRBV9 | TGTGCCAGCAGCCCTATTGGGACTAGTCAGGGCGAGCAGTACTTC | CASSPIGTSQGEQYF